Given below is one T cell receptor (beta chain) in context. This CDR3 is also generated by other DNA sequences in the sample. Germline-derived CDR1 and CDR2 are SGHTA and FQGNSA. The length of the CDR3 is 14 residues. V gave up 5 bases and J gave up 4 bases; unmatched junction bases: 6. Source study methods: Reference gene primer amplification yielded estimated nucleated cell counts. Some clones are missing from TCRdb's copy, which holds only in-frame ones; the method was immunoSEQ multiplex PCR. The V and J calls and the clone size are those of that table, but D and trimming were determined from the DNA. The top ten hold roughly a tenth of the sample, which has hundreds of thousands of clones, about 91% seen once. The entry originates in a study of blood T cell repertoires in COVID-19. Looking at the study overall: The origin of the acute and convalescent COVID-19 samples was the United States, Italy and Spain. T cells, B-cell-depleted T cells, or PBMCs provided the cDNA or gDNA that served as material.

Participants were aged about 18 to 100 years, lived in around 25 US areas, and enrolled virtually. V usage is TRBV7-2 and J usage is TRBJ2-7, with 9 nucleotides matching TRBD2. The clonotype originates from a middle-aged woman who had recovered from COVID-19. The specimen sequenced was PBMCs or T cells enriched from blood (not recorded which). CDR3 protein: CASSPSRGGYEQYF. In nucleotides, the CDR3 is TGTGCCAGCAGCCCCTCGCGGGGGGGTTACGAGCAGTACTTC.